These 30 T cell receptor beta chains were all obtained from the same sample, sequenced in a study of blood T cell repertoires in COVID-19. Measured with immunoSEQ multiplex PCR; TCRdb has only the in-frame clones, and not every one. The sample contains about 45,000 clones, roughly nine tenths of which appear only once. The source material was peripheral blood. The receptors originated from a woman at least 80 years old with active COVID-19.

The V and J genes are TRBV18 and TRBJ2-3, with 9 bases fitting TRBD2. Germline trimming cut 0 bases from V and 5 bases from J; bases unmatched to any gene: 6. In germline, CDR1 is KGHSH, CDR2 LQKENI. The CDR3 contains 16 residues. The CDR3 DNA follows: TGTGCCAGCTCACCACCCGAGCGGGGGGTGGAAGATACGCAGTATTTT. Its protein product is CASSPPERGVEDTQYF. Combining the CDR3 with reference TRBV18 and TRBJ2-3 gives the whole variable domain NAGVMQNPRHLVRRRGQEARLRCSPMKGHSHVYWYRQLPEEGLKFMVYLQKENIIDESGMPKERFSAEFPKEGPSILRIQQVVRGDSAAYFCASSPPERGVEDTQYFGPGTRLTVL.

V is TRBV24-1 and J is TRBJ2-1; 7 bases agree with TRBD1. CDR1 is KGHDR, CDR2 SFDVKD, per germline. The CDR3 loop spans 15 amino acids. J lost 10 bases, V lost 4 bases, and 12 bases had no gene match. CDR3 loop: CATSDLENRGWEQFF. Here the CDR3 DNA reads TGTGCCACCAGTGACCTCGAAAACAGGGGTTGGGAGCAGTTCTTC.

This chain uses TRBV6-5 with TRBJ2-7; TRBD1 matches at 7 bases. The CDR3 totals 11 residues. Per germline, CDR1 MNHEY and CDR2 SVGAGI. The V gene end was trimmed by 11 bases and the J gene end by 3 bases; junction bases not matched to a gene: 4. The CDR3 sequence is CASDRHYEQYF. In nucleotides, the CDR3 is TGTGCCTCGGACAGGCACTACGAGCAGTACTTC.

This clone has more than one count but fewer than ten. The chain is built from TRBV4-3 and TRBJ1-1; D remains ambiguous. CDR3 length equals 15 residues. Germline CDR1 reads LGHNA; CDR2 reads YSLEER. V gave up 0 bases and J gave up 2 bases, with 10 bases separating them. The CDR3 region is CASSQDPPGNTEAFF. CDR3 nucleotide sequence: TGCGCCAGCAGCCAAGATCCTCCGGGTAACACTGAAGCTTTCTTT.

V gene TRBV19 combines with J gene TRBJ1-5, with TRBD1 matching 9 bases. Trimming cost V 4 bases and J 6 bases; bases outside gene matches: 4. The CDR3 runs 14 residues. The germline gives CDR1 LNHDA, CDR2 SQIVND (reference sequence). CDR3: CASSNTGGSQPQHF. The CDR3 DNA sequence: TGTGCCAGTAGTAATACAGGGGGCAGTCAGCCCCAGCATTTT.

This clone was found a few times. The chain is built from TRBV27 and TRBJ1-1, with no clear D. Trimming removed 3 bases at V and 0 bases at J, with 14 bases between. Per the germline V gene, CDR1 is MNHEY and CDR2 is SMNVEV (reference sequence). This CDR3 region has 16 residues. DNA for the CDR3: TGTGCCAGCAGTTTCTCTTTGACACGGATGAACACTGAAGCTTTCTTT. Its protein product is CASSFSLTRMNTEAFF.

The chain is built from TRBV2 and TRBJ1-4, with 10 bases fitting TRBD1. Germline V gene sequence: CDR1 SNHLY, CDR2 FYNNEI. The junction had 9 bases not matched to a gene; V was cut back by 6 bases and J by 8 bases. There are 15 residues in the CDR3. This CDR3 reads CASSLKTGGDEKLFF. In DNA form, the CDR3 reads TGTGCCAGCAGCCTCAAGACAGGGGGCGACGAAAAACTGTTTTTT.

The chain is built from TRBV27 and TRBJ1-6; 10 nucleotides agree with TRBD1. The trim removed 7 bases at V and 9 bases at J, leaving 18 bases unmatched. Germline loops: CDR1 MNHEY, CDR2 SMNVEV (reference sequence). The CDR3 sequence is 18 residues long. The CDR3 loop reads CASKGPDRGFSSSSPLHF. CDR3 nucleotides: TGTGCCAGCAAAGGACCGGACAGGGGGTTTTCTTCGAGTTCACCCCTCCACTTT.

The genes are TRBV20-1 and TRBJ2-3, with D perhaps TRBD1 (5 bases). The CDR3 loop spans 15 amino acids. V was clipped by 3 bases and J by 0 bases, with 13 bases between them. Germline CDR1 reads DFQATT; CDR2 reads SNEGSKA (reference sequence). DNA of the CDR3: TGCAGTGCTAGTGAGCAGGGCTATAGCACAGATACGCAGTATTTT. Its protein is CSASEQGYSTDTQYF.

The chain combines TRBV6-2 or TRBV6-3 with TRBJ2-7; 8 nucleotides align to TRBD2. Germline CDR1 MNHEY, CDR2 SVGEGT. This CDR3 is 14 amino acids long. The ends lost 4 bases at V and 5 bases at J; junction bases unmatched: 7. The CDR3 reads CASSSGGGYDEQYF. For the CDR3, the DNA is TGTGCCAGCAGTTCCGGGGGGGGCTACGACGAGCAGTACTTC.

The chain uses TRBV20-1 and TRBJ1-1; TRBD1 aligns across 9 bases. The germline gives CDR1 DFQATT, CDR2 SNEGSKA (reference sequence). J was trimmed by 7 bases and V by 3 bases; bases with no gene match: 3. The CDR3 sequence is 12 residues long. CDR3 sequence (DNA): TGCAGTGCTAGTGCGACAGGGGGTGAAGCTTTCTTT. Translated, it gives CSASATGGEAFF.

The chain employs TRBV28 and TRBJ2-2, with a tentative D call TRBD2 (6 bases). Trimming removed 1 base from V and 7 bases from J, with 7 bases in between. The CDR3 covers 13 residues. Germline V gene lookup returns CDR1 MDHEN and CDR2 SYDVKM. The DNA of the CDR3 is TGTGCCAGCAGTTTATTGGGGGGCGGGGAGCTGTTTTTT. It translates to CASSLLGGGELFF.

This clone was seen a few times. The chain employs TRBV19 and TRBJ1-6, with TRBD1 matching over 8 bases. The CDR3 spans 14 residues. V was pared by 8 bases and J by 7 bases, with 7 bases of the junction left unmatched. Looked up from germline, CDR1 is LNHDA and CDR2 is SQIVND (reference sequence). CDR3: CASGRGTGNSPLHF. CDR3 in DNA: TGTGCCAGTGGCCGAGGGACAGGCAATTCACCCCTCCACTTT. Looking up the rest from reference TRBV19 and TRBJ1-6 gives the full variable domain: DGGITQSPKYLFRKEGQNVTLSCEQNLNHDAMYWYRQDPGQGLRLIYYSQIVNDFQKGDIAEGYSVSREKKESFPLTVTSAQKNPTAFYLCASGRGTGNSPLHFGNGTRLTVT.

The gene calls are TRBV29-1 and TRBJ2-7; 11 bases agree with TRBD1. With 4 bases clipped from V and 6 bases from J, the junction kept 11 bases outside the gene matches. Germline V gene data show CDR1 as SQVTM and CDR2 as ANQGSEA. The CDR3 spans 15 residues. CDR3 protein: CSVAMDGQGAGEQYF. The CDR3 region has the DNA TGCAGCGTTGCTATGGATGGACAGGGGGCGGGCGAGCAGTACTTC.

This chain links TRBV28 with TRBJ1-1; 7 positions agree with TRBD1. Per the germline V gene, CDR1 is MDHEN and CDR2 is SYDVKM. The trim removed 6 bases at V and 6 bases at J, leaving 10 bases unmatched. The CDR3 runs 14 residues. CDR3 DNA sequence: TGTGCCAGCAGCGTGGGACAGACCACTGCTGAAGCTTTCTTT. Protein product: CASSVGQTTAEAFF.

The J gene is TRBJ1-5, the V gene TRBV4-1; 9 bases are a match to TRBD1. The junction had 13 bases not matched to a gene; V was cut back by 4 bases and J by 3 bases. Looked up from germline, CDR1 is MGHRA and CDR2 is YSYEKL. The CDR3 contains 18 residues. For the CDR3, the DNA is TGCGCCAGCAGCCTTTCTCCGGGACAGGGAGGTTTCAATCAGCCCCAGCATTTT. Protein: CASSLSPGQGGFNQPQHF.

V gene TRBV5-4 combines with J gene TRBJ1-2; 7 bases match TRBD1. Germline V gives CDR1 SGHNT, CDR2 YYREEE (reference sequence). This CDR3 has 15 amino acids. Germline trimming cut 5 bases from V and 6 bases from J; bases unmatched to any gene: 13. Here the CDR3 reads CASSVLSDRVDGYTF. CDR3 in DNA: TGTGCCAGCAGTGTCTTGTCCGACAGGGTAGATGGCTACACCTTC.

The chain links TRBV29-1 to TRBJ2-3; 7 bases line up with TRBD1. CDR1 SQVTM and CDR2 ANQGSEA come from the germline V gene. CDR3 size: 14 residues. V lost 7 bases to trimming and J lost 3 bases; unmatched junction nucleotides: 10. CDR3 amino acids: CSGGQTGVTDTQYF. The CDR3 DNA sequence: TGCAGCGGGGGGCAAACAGGGGTTACAGATACGCAGTATTTT.

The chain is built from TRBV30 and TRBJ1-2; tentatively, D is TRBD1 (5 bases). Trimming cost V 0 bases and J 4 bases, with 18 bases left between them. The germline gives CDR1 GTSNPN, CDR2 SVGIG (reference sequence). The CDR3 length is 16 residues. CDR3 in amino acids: CAWSVRAQGTTYGYTF. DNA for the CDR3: TGTGCCTGGAGTGTACGAGCCCAGGGTACGACCTATGGCTACACCTTC. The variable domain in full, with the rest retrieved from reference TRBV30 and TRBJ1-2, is SQTIHQWPATLVQPVGSPLSLECTVEGTSNPNLYWYRQAAGRGLQLLFYSVGIGQISSEVPQNLSASRPQDRQFILSSKKLLLSDSGFYLCAWSVRAQGTTYGYTFGSGTRLTVV.

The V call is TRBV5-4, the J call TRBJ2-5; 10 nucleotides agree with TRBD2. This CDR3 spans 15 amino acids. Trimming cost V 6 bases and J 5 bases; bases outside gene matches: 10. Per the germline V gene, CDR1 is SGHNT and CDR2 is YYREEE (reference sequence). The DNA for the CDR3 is TGTGCCAGCAAGCGGGAGCGGGGGGGCCAGGAGACCCAGTACTTC. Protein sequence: CASKRERGGQETQYF.

The CDR3 DNA sequence: TGTGCCAGTAGTACTCGGACAGGGGGTTCCTACGAGCAGTACTTC. Translation gives CASSTRTGGSYEQYF. The chain links TRBV19 to TRBJ2-7, with 10 positions matching TRBD1. This CDR3 region has 15 residues. The germline V gene encodes CDR1 LNHDA and CDR2 SQIVND (reference sequence). The V and J ends lost 4 bases and 1 base, in that order; junction bases with no gene match: 4. The full variable domain, in which reference TRBV19 and TRBJ2-7 provide the parts outside the CDR3, is DGGITQSPKYLFRKEGQNVTLSCEQNLNHDAMYWYRQDPGQGLRLIYYSQIVNDFQKGDIAEGYSVSREKKESFPLTVTSAQKNPTAFYLCASSTRTGGSYEQYFGPGTRLTVT.

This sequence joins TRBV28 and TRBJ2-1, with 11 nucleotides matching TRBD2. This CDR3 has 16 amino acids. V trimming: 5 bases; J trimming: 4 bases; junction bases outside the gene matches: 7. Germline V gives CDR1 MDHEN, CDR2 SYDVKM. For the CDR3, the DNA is TGTGCCAGCAGTACCCTAGCGGGGGGCTCATACAATGAGCAGTTCTTC. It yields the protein CASSTLAGGSYNEQFF.

CDR3 residues: CASSSRDRGYGYTF. In nucleotides, the CDR3 is TGTGCCAGCAGCAGCCGGGACAGGGGGTATGGCTACACCTTC. The V gene is TRBV6-5, the J gene TRBJ1-2; 11 nucleotides line up with TRBD1. CDR1 MNHEY and CDR2 SVGAGI come from the germline V gene. V gave up 6 bases and J gave up 5 bases; unmatched junction bases: 5. The CDR3 has 14 amino acids.

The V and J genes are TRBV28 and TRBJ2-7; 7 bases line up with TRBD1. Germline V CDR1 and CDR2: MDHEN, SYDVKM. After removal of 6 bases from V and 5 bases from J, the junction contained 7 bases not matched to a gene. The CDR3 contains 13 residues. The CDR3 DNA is TGTGCCAGCAGCCGTGGACAGGCCCACGAGCAGTACTTC. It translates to CASSRGQAHEQYF.

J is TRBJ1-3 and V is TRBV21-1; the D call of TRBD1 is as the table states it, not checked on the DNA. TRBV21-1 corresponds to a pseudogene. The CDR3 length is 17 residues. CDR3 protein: CASSTTPRQGSGNTIYF. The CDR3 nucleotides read TGTGCCAGCAGCACGACCCCCCGACAGGGGTCAGGAAACACCATATATTTT.

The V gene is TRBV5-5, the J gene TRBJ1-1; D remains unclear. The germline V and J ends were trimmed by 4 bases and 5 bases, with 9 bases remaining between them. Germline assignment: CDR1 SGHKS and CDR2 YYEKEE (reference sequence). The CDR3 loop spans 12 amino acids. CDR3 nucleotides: TGTGCCAGCAGCAGAGGTGTAACTGAAGCTTTCTTT. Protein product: CASSRGVTEAFF.

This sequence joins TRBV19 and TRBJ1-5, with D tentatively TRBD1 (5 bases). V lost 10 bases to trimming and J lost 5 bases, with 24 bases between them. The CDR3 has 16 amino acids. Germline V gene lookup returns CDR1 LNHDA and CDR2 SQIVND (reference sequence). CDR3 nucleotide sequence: TGTGCCATCGGGCCCCACACTGGGGGACTCGATCAGCCCCAGCATTTT. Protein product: CAIGPHTGGLDQPQHF.

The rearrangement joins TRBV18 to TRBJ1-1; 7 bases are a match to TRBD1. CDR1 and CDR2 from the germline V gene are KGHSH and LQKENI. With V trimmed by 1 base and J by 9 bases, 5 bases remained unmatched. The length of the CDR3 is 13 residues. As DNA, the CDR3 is TGTGCCAGCTCACCACGTACAGGGGAAAAAGCTTTCTTT. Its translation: CASSPRTGEKAFF.

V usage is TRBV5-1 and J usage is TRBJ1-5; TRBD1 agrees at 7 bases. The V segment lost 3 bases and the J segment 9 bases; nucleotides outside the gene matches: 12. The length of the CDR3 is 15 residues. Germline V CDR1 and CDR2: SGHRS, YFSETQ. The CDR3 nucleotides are TGCGCCAGCAGCTCCGAACCGGACAGGAGGGGGCCCCAGCATTTT. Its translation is CASSSEPDRRGPQHF.

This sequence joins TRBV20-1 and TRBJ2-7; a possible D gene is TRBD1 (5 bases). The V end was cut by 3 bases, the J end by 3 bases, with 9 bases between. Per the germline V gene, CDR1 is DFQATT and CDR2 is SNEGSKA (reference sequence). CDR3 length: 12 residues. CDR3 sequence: CSASPQGYEQYF. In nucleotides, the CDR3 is TGCAGTGCTAGTCCCCAGGGCTACGAGCAGTACTTC.